This TCR beta chain was sequenced during a study of shared clonotypes between healthy human individuals. CD8 cells regarded as naive lacked CD45RO, were positively chosen for CCR7, and omitted terminally differentiated effector memory CD45RA+ cells. Donors were healthy HIV-negative adults without recently reported acute infections or vaccinations. The data were produced by immunoSEQ multiplex PCR, yet TCRdb's version contains in-frame clones alone and is incomplete. The table records 800,000 or so clones, about 96% of them present only once. Trimming removed 1 base from V and 3 bases from J; junction bases left unmatched: 1. This CDR3 comprises 14 residues. Per the germline V gene, CDR1 is WNHNN and CDR2 is SYGVQD (reference sequence).

This sequence originates from a young man in good health. This chain connects TRBV10-1 to TRBJ2-7; 9 positions agree with TRBD1. Sequences were obtained from naive CD8+ T cells sorted from blood. The DNA for the CDR3 is TGCGCCAGCAGTGAGTGGGGACAGGGCTACGAGCAGTACTTC. It is translated as CASSEWGQGYEQYF.